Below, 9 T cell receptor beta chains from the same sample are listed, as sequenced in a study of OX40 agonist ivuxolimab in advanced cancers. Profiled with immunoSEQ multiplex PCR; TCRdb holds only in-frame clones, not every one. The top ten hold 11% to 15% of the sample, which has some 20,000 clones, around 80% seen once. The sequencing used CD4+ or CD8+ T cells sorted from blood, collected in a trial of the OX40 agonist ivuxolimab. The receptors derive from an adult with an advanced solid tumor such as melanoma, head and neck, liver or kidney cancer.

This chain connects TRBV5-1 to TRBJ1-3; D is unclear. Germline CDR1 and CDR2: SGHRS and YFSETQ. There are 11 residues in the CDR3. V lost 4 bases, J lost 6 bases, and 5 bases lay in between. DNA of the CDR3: TGCGCCAGCAGCGGGGAAAACACCATATATTTT. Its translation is CASSGENTIYF. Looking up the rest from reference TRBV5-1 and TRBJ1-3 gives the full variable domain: KAGVTQTPRYLIKTRGQQVTLSCSPISGHRSVSWYQQTPGQGLQFLFEYFSETQRNKGNFPGRFSGRQFSNSRSEMNVSTLELGDSALYLCASSGENTIYFGEGSWLTVV.

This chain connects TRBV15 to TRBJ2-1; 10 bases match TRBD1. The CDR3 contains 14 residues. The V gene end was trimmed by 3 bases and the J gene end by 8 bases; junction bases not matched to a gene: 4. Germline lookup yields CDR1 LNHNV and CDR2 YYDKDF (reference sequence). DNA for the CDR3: TGTGCCACCAGCAGGGGGACAGGGGTAGATGAGCAGTTCTTC. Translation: CATSRGTGVDEQFF.

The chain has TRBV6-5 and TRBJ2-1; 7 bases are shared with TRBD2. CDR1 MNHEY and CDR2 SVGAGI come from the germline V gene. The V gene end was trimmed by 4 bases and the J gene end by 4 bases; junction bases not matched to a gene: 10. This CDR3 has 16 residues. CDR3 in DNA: TGTGCCAGCAGTTTATTTCTAGCGGATGGATACAATGAGCAGTTCTTC. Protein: CASSLFLADGYNEQFF.

The CDR3 DNA is TGTGCCAGCAGCCTAGACGCCGGGACTCTCTCCTACGAGCAGTACTTC. This codes for CASSLDAGTLSYEQYF. The V call is TRBV14, the J call TRBJ2-7; a possible D gene is TRBD2 (6 bases). Per germline, CDR1 SGHDN and CDR2 FVKESK. The CDR3 runs 16 residues. The ends were cut back, 4 bases at V and 0 bases at J, with 16 bases in the middle.

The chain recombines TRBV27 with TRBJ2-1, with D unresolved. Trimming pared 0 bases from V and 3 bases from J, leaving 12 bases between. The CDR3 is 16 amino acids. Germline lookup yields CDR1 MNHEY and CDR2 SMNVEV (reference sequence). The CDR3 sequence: CASSLSVGHYYNEQFF. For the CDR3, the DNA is TGTGCCAGCAGTTTATCGGTAGGGCACTACTACAATGAGCAGTTCTTC.

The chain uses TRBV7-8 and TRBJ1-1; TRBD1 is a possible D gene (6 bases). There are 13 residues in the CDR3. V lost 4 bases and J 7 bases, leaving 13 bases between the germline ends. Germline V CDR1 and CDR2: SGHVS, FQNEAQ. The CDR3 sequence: CASSSGQGLEAFF. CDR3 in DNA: TGTGCCAGCAGCTCAGGGCAGGGGCTTGAAGCTTTCTTT.

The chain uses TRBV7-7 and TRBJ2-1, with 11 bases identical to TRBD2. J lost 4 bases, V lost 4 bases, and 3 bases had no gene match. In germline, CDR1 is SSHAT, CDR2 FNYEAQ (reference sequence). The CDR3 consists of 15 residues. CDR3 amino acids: CASSYRLAGYNEQFF. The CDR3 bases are TGTGCCAGCAGCTATCGACTAGCGGGGTACAATGAGCAGTTCTTC.

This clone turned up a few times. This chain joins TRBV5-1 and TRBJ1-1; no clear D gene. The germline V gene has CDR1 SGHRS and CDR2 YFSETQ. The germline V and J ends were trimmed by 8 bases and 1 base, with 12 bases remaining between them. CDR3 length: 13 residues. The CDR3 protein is CASRLDPNTEAFF. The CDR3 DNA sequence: TGCGCCAGTCGCCTGGATCCGAACACTGAAGCTTTCTTT.

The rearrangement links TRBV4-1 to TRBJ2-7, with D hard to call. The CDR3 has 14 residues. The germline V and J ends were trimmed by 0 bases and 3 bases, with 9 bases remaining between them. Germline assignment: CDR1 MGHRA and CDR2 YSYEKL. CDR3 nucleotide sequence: TGCGCCAGCAGCCAAGAAATGAGCAGCTACGAGCAGTACTTC. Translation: CASSQEMSSYEQYF.